This is a list of T cell receptor beta chains from one sample in a study of graft-versus-host responses after intestinal transplantation. Sequencing was performed with immunoSEQ multiplex PCR; in TCRdb, only in-frame clones are kept and a portion is missing. The sample lists about 10,000 clones; roughly 31% were seen once. Sequenced material: alloreactive CD4+ T cells from a mixed lymphocyte reaction culture, taken before transplantation. These receptors were obtained from a human patient who was an organ donor for intestinal transplantation. CDR3s include the opening cysteine and the closing phenylalanine or tryptophan. The D gene is left open where the match is weak. Size is stated for part of the rows, as once, few or many counts, or as a class when the clone is expanded.

CDR3 protein: CASSSGTSGAEQFF
CDR3 DNA: TGTGCCAGCAGCTCCGGGACTAGCGGGGCTGAGCAGTTCTTC
J gene: TRBJ2-1
V gene: TRBV7-8
CDR3 length: 14
clone size: few
D gene: TRBD2

CDR3 protein: CASSRGLAGGELFF
CDR3 DNA: TGCGCCAGCAGCCGGGGACTAGCCGGCGGGGAGCTGTTTTTT
J gene: TRBJ2-2
V gene: TRBV4-3
CDR3 length: 14
clone size: few
D gene: TRBD2

CDR3 protein: CASSEGDRATEAFF
CDR3 DNA: TGTGCCAGCAGCGAAGGGGACAGGGCCACTGAAGCTTTCTTT
J gene: TRBJ1-1
V gene: TRBV9
CDR3 length: 14
clone size: .
D gene: TRBD1

CDR3 protein: CASSLARDSQGTNEKLFF
CDR3 DNA: TGTGCCAGCAGCTTAGCTAGGGACAGCCAAGGAACTAATGAAAAACTGTTTTTT
J gene: TRBJ1-4
V gene: TRBV7-9
CDR3 length: 18
clone size: medium-sized
D gene: TRBD1

CDR3 protein: CASTTSGVTDTQYF
CDR3 DNA: TGTGCCAGTACAACTAGCGGAGTAACAGATACGCAGTATTTT
J gene: TRBJ2-3
V gene: TRBV19
CDR3 length: 14
clone size: .
D gene: TRBD2

CDR3 protein: CSARVSYEQYF
CDR3 DNA: TGCAGTGCTAGGGTCAGCTACGAGCAGTACTTC
J gene: TRBJ2-7
V gene: TRBV20-1
CDR3 length: 11
clone size: few
D gene: .

CDR3 protein: CASSLSESGAEKLFF
CDR3 DNA: TGTGCCAGCAGCTTAAGCGAATCAGGGGCTGAAAAACTGTTTTTT
J gene: TRBJ1-4
V gene: TRBV7-3
CDR3 length: 15
clone size: .
D gene: .

CDR3 protein: CASSTGTVNNQPQHF
CDR3 DNA: TGTGCCAGCTCAACCGGGACAGTCAACAATCAGCCCCAGCATTTT
J gene: TRBJ1-5
V gene: TRBV18
CDR3 length: 15
clone size: medium-sized
D gene: TRBD1

CDR3 protein: CASSSHGVEKLFF
CDR3 DNA: TGTGCCAGCAGCTCCCACGGGGTTGAAAAACTGTTTTTT
J gene: TRBJ1-4
V gene: TRBV11-2
CDR3 length: 13
clone size: few
D gene: .

CDR3 protein: CASSALPGETQYF
CDR3 DNA: TGTGCCAGCTCTGCCCTTCCGGGGGAGACCCAGTACTTC
J gene: TRBJ2-5
V gene: TRBV6-8
CDR3 length: 13
clone size: .
D gene: .

CDR3 protein: CASSYSSGDQPQHF
CDR3 DNA: TGTGCCAGCAGTTACTCGTCGGGGGATCAGCCCCAGCATTTT
J gene: TRBJ1-5
V gene: TRBV6-5
CDR3 length: 14
clone size: few
D gene: .

CDR3 protein: CASTWSVTGELFF
CDR3 DNA: TGCGCCAGCACTTGGTCGGTAACCGGGGAGCTGTTTTTT
J gene: TRBJ2-2
V gene: TRBV4-1
CDR3 length: 13
clone size: .
D gene: .

CDR3 protein: CASSSTREQYF
CDR3 DNA: TGTGCCAGCAGTAGTACACGAGAGCAGTACTTC
J gene: TRBJ2-7
V gene: TRBV6-5
CDR3 length: 11
clone size: .
D gene: .